This T cell receptor (beta chain) was retrieved from a study of T cell responses to AZD1222 COVID-19 vaccine. Looking at the study overall: Both about-4-week and about-12-week second-dose recipients were combined.

Broader study findings: Nearly half of spike-specific TCRs reportedly target variant regions that are unmutated in the B.1.351 and B.1.1.7 variants.

Clones were read by immunoSEQ multiplex PCR, and TCRdb kept only the in-frame ones, dropping some. Found here are about 98,000 clones, around 90% of them singletons; the top ten hold under 7%. This CDR3 is built from 15 residues. Trimming stripped 1 base from V and 6 bases from J, with 15 bases between. Germline V gene sequence: CDR1 MGHDK, CDR2 SYGVNS. Worth noting for this clone: What it recognizes is unknown.

This clonotype originated in an adult in good health. J is TRBJ1-2 and V is TRBV25-1, with a weak D call TRBD1 (5 bases). The specimen was peripheral blood, collected on day 0 of AZD1222 vaccination. The CDR3 loop reads CASSEFPGDGDGYTF. CDR3 DNA: TGTGCCAGCAGTGAATTTCCGGGGGATGGTGATGGCTACACCTTC.